The 13 T cell receptor beta chains reported below all come from one sample, sequenced in a study of shared clonotypes between healthy human individuals. Sequenced by immunoSEQ multiplex PCR; TCRdb stores in-frame clones only, minus some. The repertoire includes 2 million to 2.5 million clones, about nine tenths of them detected once, and approximately 0.41% sits in the top ten. Sequenced material: naive CD4+ T cells from PBMCs. Subset given: CD45RA+ positively selected. The origin of the receptors is a man aged 18 to 29 in good health. Some clones in this sample may be carry-over from other donors' samples.

On this clone: Other nucleotide sequences from this sample produce the same CDR3. The chain links TRBV5-1 to TRBJ1-5; D not resolved. CDR1 is SGHRS, CDR2 YFSETQ, per germline. The CDR3 has 13 amino acids. The V end was cut by 0 bases, the J end by 6 bases, with 7 bases between. This chain's CDR3 is CASSLAGPQPQHF. Written as DNA, the CDR3 is TGCGCCAGCAGCTTGGCTGGGCCTCAGCCCCAGCATTTT. Complete variable domain (other parts from reference TRBV5-1 and TRBJ1-5): KAGVTQTPRYLIKTRGQQVTLSCSPISGHRSVSWYQQTPGQGLQFLFEYFSETQRNKGNFPGRFSGRQFSNSRSEMNVSTLELGDSALYLCASSLAGPQPQHFGDGTRLSIL.

The rearrangement uses TRBV10-3 and TRBJ2-4; 8 bases map to TRBD2. The CDR3 extends over 17 amino acids. Germline CDR1 and CDR2: ENHRY and SYGVKD. The junction had 12 bases not matched to a gene; V was cut back by 6 bases and J by 2 bases. In DNA form, the CDR3 reads TGTGCCATCAGCCATGACCTAGCGGGCCTAACCAAAAACATTCAGTACTTC. Translation: CAISHDLAGLTKNIQYF.

This chain joins TRBV27 and TRBJ2-2; D remains ambiguous. The length of the CDR3 is 12 residues. The germline CDR1 and CDR2 sequences are MNHEY and SMNVEV (reference sequence). Between the trimmed V and J ends, which lost 3 bases and 6 bases, there was a span of 5 bases. The CDR3 DNA is TGTGCCAGCAGTTTCCCCGCCGGGGAGCTGTTTTTT. Translation: CASSFPAGELFF.

The J gene is TRBJ2-5, the V gene TRBV6-4, with no clear D. This CDR3 contains 16 residues. Between the trimmed V and J ends, which lost 7 bases and 1 base, there was a span of 19 bases. CDR1 and CDR2 from the germline V gene are MRHNA and SNTAGT. Here the CDR3 reads CASIPCPQNPQETQYF. DNA of the CDR3: TGTGCCAGCATCCCATGTCCCCAGAACCCCCAAGAGACCCAGTACTTC.

This chain connects TRBV6-1 to TRBJ1-4; perhaps TRBD1 as D (5 bases). V was pared by 10 bases and J by 2 bases, with 14 bases between. Germline V lookup: CDR1 MNHNS, CDR2 SASEGT. This CDR3 contains 14 residues. In DNA form, the CDR3 reads TGTGCCACTTCAGAGACAGCTACTAATGAAAAACTGTTTTTT. This encodes CATSETATNEKLFF.

V gene TRBV7-2 combines with J gene TRBJ2-7, with TRBD1 as a possible D gene (7 bases). V lost 0 bases and J lost 6, with 12 bases in between. Germline V gene lookup returns CDR1 SGHTA and CDR2 FQGNSA. CDR3 length: 14 residues. Written as DNA, the CDR3 is TGTGCCAGCAGCTTAGCCAGGGGGGTGCGCGAGCAGTACTTC. Translation: CASSLARGVREQYF.

V is TRBV11-2 and J is TRBJ1-1; D gene uncertain. In germline, CDR1 is SGHAT, CDR2 FQNNGV. Trimming removed 0 bases from V and 0 bases from J, with 11 bases in between. The CDR3 has 16 residues. The CDR3 protein is CASSLERVGVNTEAFF. The CDR3, as DNA: TGTGCCAGCAGCTTAGAGAGGGTAGGTGTGAACACTGAAGCTTTCTTT. The full variable domain, rest sourced from reference TRBV11-2 and TRBJ1-1, is EAGVAQSPRYKIIEKRQSVAFWCNPISGHATLYWYQQILGQGPKLLIQFQNNGVVDDSQLPKDRFSAERLKGVDSTLKIQPAKLEDSAVYLCASSLERVGVNTEAFFGQGTRLTVV.

The chain is built from TRBV9 and TRBJ1-1, with no clear D. The CDR3 length is 16 residues. Germline V gene data show CDR1 as SGDLS and CDR2 as YYNGEE. V was clipped by 2 bases and J by 0 bases, with 14 bases between them. CDR3 nucleotide sequence: TGTGCCAGCAGCGTTTCCCCAAACGGGATGAACACTGAAGCTTTCTTT. This codes for CASSVSPNGMNTEAFF.

The chain combines TRBV11-2 with TRBJ2-1; D not resolved. The V end lost 4 bases, the J end lost 0 bases, and 13 bases lay between the germline ends. The CDR3 totals 16 residues. Germline-derived CDR1 and CDR2 are SGHAT and FQNNGV. The CDR3 here is CASSSIRYSSYNEQFF. The CDR3 DNA sequence: TGTGCCAGCAGCTCGATCCGCTATAGCTCCTACAATGAGCAGTTCTTC. Drawing the rest from reference TRBV11-2 and TRBJ2-1, the complete variable domain is EAGVAQSPRYKIIEKRQSVAFWCNPISGHATLYWYQQILGQGPKLLIQFQNNGVVDDSQLPKDRFSAERLKGVDSTLKIQPAKLEDSAVYLCASSSIRYSSYNEQFFGPGTRLTVL.

The chain carries TRBV7-2 and TRBJ2-2; 11 nucleotides line up with TRBD2. V shed 5 bases and J 7 bases; nucleotides not matched to a gene: 18. The germline V gene encodes CDR1 SGHTA and CDR2 FQGNSA. The CDR3 spans 19 residues. CDR3 residues: CASSRRPFSGRAFGGELFF. The CDR3 DNA is TGTGCCAGCAGCCGACGCCCGTTTAGCGGGAGGGCCTTTGGCGGGGAGCTGTTTTTT. The full variable domain, in which reference TRBV7-2 and TRBJ2-2 provide the parts outside the CDR3, is GAGVSQSPSNKVTEKGKDVELRCDPISGHTALYWYRQSLGQGLEFLIYFQGNSAPDKSGLPSDRFSAERTGGSVSTLTIQRTQQEDSAVYLCASSRRPFSGRAFGGELFFGEGSRLTVL.

The V call is TRBV2, the J call TRBJ1-3, with 9 bases identical to TRBD1. The CDR3 length is 15 residues. Unmatched junction bases numbered 6, after V lost 6 bases and J lost 3 bases. Germline V gene data show CDR1 as SNHLY and CDR2 as FYNNEI. The CDR3 DNA is TGTGCCAGCAGAGCACAGGGGGCGGGTGGAAACACCATATATTTT. Residues: CASRAQGAGGNTIYF.

The chain recombines TRBV10-3 with TRBJ2-7, with a weak D call TRBD2 (7 bases). This CDR3 is 15 amino acids long. Germline values: CDR1 ENHRY, CDR2 SYGVKD. V was shortened by 2 bases and J by 6 bases, with 17 bases between the two germline ends. The CDR3 region is CAISELRRGRAEQYF. In DNA form, the CDR3 reads TGTGCCATCAGTGAGCTCCGGCGGGGGCGGGCCGAGCAGTACTTC.

The gene calls are TRBV18 and TRBJ2-7, with 12 bases fitting TRBD2. Germline V lookup: CDR1 KGHSH, CDR2 LQKENI. Losses at the gene ends were 4 bases for V and 5 bases for J; bases not matched to a gene: 9. The CDR3 is 16 residues long. CDR3 in DNA: TGTGCCAGCTCACTCAAGCAGACTAGCGGGAGACACGAGCAGTACTTC. It yields the protein CASSLKQTSGRHEQYF.